Sequencing of this TCR beta chain was carried out in a study of response to subunit inactivated influenza vaccine. The study's findings and limits: Authors proposed each seasonal influenza vaccination draws in few new T cells.

The CDR3 consists of 13 residues. V lost 4 bases and J lost 6, with 15 bases in between. CDR1 DFQATT and CDR2 SNEGSKA come from the germline V gene (reference sequence). This clonotype was counted only a few times. Its antigen is as yet unknown. TCRdb reprocessed the RT-PCR reads via MiXCR and lists one record per CDR3 protein. Found here are hundreds of thousands of distinct CDR3 sequences, roughly 20% of them singletons; the top ten hold about a tenth. The sequenced sample was PBMCs from blood, obtained less than 6 days after vaccination. The V call is TRBV20-1, the J call TRBJ1-1, with D tentatively TRBD1 (6 bases). The receptor's source is a man in his fifties or sixties who received an inactivated influenza vaccine. DNA for the CDR3: TGCAGTGCTAAACAACAGGGAGTCGCTGAAGCTTTCTTT. It translates to CSAKQQGVAEAFF.